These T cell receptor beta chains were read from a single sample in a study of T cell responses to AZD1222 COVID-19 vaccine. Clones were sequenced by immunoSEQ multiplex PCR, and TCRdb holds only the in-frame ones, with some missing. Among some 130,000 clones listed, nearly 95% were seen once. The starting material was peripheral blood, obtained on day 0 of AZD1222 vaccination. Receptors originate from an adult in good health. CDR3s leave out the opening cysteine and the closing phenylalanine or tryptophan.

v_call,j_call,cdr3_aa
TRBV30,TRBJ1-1,AWTRGTEAF
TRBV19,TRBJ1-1,ATQTPGSTEAF
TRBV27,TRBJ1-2,ASSLSVAADLYGYT
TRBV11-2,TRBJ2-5,ASSLVTGGAWETQY
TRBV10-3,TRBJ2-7,AISESSRTPYEQY
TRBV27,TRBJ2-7,ASSPRWTSGVSYEQY
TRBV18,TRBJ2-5,ASSPKHGGIFQETQY
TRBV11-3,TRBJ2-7,ASSPGTGELYEQY
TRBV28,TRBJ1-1,ASSPDRVTEAF
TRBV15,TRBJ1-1,ATSPRGRPEAF
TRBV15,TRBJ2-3,ATSRGRRTDTDTQY
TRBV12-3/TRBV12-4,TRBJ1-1,AIQGGGTEAF
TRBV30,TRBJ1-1,AWSVSTGGPAF
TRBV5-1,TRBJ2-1,ASSLEGSSYNEQF
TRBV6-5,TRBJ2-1,ASSLRGMGSYNEQF
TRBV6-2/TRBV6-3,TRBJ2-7,ASSNSGRLEKQY
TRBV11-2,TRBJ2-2,ASTPGGGTNTGELF
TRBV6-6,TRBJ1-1,ASSYGTIHTEAF
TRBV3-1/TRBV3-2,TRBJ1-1,ASSQGTGGANTEAF
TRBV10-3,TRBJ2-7,AISESASGTREQY
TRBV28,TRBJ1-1,ASSLLSEAF
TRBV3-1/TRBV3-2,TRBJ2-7,ASSQVGGGVYEQY
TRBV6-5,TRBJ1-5,ASRTGFRSNQPQH
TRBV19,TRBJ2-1,ASSIESTSEYNEQF
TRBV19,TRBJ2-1,ASSSRDYIYNEQF
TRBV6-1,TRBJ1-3,ASSEPGQGLNTIY
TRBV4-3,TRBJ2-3,ASSQDPTSGASTDTQY
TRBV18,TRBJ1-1,ASSPGQTNTEAF
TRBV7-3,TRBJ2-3,ASSPGGFDTDTQY
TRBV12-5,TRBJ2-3,ASGFGTSGGFITDTQY
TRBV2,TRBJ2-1,ASNYDEQF
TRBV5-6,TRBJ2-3,ASSLGQGGPDTQY
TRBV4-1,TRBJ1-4,ASSQEPGRSIEKLF
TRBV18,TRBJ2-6,ASSPRSFEGVGANVLT
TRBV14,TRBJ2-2,ASSRPMIGELF
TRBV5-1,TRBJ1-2,ASSYHPGTENYGYT
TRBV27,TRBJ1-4,ASSFEVPGKLF
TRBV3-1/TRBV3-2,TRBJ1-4,ASSQASGPNEKLF
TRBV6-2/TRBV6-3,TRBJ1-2,ASSYSTGDGYT
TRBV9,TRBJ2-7,ASSVSGLAGVEQY
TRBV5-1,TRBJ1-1,ASSPSGVEAF
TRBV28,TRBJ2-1,ASSLMRRTVINEQF
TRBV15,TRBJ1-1,ATSTNTEAF